What follows are 13 T cell receptor beta chains derived from one specimen sequenced in a study of siplizumab effects on memory and regulatory T cells. Assay: immunoSEQ multiplex PCR; the TCRdb copy retains only in-frame clones and omits some. The table lists 15,000 to 20,000 clones, over 45% of them singletons. No antigen is known for these receptors. The mixed lymphocyte reaction cells were held in coculture (37°C) for less than 7 days. Sequencing was carried out using CFSE-low (dividing) CD4+ T cells sorted from an allogeneic mixed lymphocyte reaction. These TCRs come from a human donor in good health; the cells came from an allogeneic mixed lymphocyte reaction.

CDR3 amino acids: CSAQPGLAGSTDTQYF. In DNA form, the CDR3 reads TGCAGCGCCCAACCGGGACTAGCGGGGAGCACAGATACGCAGTATTTT. The chain couples TRBV29-1 to TRBJ2-3; 13 bases fit TRBD2. Unmatched junction bases numbered 7, after V lost 7 bases and J lost 0 bases. Germline CDR1 SQVTM, CDR2 ANQGSEA. The CDR3 extends over 16 amino acids.

V usage is TRBV6-6 and J usage is TRBJ2-5; 12 bases line up with TRBD2. This CDR3 has 16 residues. V shed 7 bases, J shed 5 bases, and the junction held 11 bases outside the gene matches. The germline V gene encodes CDR1 MNHNY and CDR2 SVGAGI (reference sequence). The CDR3 loop is CASTSLAGGRGETQYF. In DNA, the CDR3 is TGTGCCAGCACCTCCCTAGCGGGGGGGCGGGGGGAGACCCAGTACTTC.

J is TRBJ1-1 and V is TRBV11-1; no clear D. The CDR3 has 13 amino acids. In germline, CDR1 is SGHAT, CDR2 FQDESV (reference sequence). V was cut by 7 bases and J by 6 bases, with 15 bases left in between. CDR3 protein: CASTQLEPAEAFF. CDR3 bases: TGTGCCAGCACCCAATTAGAGCCGGCTGAAGCTTTCTTT.

J is TRBJ1-2 and V is TRBV6-6; a possible D gene is TRBD1 (6 bases). From germline, CDR1 is MNHNY and CDR2 SVGAGI (reference sequence). The CDR3 covers 14 residues. Trimming left V 8 bases short and J 7 bases short, with 20 bases between. Written as DNA, the CDR3 is TGTGCCAGCTTAGATAGGGGGTTTTTACGTGGCTACACCTTC. Protein product: CASLDRGFLRGYTF.

The V gene is TRBV6-5, the J gene TRBJ2-5; D is undetermined. The CDR3 contains 15 residues. Germline V gives CDR1 MNHEY, CDR2 SVGAGI. Deletions cut 2 bases from V and 2 bases from J, with 12 bases between. The CDR3 DNA follows: TGTGCCAGCAGTTACCGTCGCGGAACACAAGAGACCCAGTACTTC. Translating it yields CASSYRRGTQETQYF.

This chain links TRBV6-6 with TRBJ2-3; D possibly corresponds to TRBD2 (7 bases). Trimming pared 3 bases from V and 3 bases from J, leaving 16 bases between. The CDR3 has 16 residues. From germline, CDR1 is MNHNY and CDR2 SVGAGI (reference sequence). The CDR3, as DNA: TGTGCCAGCAGTTATAGGGGGGGGGCCTGGACAGATACGCAGTATTTT. It specifies CASSYRGGAWTDTQYF.

The CDR3 DNA sequence: TGTGCCAGCAGCTTAGAGACAACTAGAACCGGGGAGCTGTTTTTT. This encodes CASSLETTRTGELFF. The chain links TRBV7-9 to TRBJ2-2, with D possibly being TRBD2 (5 bases). Germline values: CDR1 SEHNR, CDR2 FQNEAQ (reference sequence). The V end lost 1 base, the J end lost 5 bases, and 11 bases lay between the germline ends. The CDR3 is 15 amino acids.

This chain uses TRBV7-2 with TRBJ2-3; 13 bases fit TRBD2. Trimming cost V 2 bases and J 0 bases; bases outside gene matches: 8. CDR1 and CDR2 from the germline V gene are SGHTA and FQGNSA. CDR3 length equals 19 residues. As DNA, the CDR3 is TGTGCCAGCAGCTTAATGAGGACTAGCGGGGGCCTCAGCACAGATACGCAGTATTTT. As protein: CASSLMRTSGGLSTDTQYF.

This clone was found a few times. This chain links TRBV6-6 with TRBJ2-7; 9 positions agree with TRBD1. Germline V gene sequence: CDR1 MNHNY, CDR2 SVGAGI (reference sequence). With V trimmed by 1 base and J by 11 bases, 6 bases remained unmatched. The CDR3 is made up of 13 amino acids. CDR3 residues: CASSYLTGQGKYF. In nucleotides, the CDR3 is TGTGCCAGCAGTTACTTAACGGGACAGGGCAAGTACTTC.

This clone was found a few times. This chain links TRBV19 with TRBJ2-7, with 9 bases identical to TRBD1. This CDR3 is 15 amino acids long. Trimming removed 6 bases from V and 3 bases from J; junction bases left unmatched: 9. The germline gives CDR1 LNHDA, CDR2 SQIVND (reference sequence). DNA of the CDR3: TGTGCCAGTAGGGGATCGGGACAGGGTGACTACGAGCAGTACTTC. Residues: CASRGSGQGDYEQYF.

This clone has more than one count but fewer than ten. This sequence joins TRBV12-5 and TRBJ1-1; D remains ambiguous. Germline values: CDR1 LGHNT, CDR2 FRNRAP. Trimming stripped 2 bases from V and 3 bases from J, with 7 bases between. This CDR3 comprises 13 residues. The CDR3 sequence is CASGLLLDTEAFF. The CDR3 DNA reads TGTGCTAGTGGTTTGCTGTTAGACACTGAAGCTTTCTTT. Full variable domain (remainder filled in from reference TRBV12-5 and TRBJ1-1): DARVTQTPRHKVTEMGQEVTMRCQPILGHNTVFWYRQTMMQGLELLAYFRNRAPLDDSGMPKDRFSAEMPDATLATLKIQPSEPRDSAVYFCASGLLLDTEAFFGQGTRLTVV.

This clone is deemed medium-sized. This chain links TRBV11-1 with TRBJ1-1, with 7 bases that match TRBD1. This CDR3 spans 15 amino acids. Looked up from germline, CDR1 is SGHAT and CDR2 is FQDESV (reference sequence). V lost 5 bases to trimming and J lost 1 base; unmatched junction nucleotides: 7. The CDR3 DNA sequence: TGTGCCAGCAGCAAGACAGGGATTGAGAACACTGAAGCTTTCTTT. Its protein product is CASSKTGIENTEAFF.

J is TRBJ2-3 and V is TRBV9; TRBD2 matches 8 bases. The trim removed 2 bases at V and 6 bases at J, leaving 14 bases unmatched. CDR1 and CDR2 (germline): SGDLS, YYNGEE. This CDR3 contains 17 residues. CDR3 DNA: TGTGCCAGCAGCGTGCTTAGTGTAGCGGGGCCGGGGGATACGCAGTATTTT. As protein: CASSVLSVAGPGDTQYF.